This TCR beta chain was identified during a study of control samples from healthy donors and cancer patients. Assay used: immunoSEQ multiplex PCR; TCRdb lists only in-frame clones, some missing. The table shows about 160,000 clones, with roughly 94% occurring only once. This TCR was recovered from a man between 60 and 75 years old with colorectal cancer. The sample comprised PBMCs.

Here the CDR3 reads CASSPTSHSYNEQFF. CDR3 nucleotides: TGTGCCAGCAGCCCGACTAGCCATTCCTACAATGAGCAGTTCTTC. V usage is TRBV6-2 or TRBV6-3 and J usage is TRBJ2-1; 7 bases align to TRBD2. CDR3 length: 15 residues. CDR1 and CDR2 from the germline V gene are MNHEY and SVGEGT. V lost 6 bases and J lost 1; bases outside the gene matches: 6.